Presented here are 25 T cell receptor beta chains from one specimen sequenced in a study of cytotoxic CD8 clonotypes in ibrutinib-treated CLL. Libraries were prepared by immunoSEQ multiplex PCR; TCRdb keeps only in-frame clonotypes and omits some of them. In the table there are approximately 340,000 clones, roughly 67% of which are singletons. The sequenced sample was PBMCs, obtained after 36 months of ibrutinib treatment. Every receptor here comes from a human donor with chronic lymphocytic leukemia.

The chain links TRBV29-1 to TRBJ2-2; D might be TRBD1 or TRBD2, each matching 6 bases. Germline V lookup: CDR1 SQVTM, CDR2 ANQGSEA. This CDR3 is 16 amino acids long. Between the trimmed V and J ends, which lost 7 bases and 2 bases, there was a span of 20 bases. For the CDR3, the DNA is TGCAGCGCCCAAGGGGGGTCAGAGAGAAACACCGGGGAGCTGTTTTTT. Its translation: CSAQGGSERNTGELFF.

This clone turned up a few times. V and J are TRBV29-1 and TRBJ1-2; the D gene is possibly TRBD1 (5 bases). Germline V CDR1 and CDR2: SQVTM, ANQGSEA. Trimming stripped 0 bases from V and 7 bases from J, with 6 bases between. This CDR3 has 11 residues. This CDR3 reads CSVEDRVGYTF. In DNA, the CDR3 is TGCAGCGTTGAAGACAGGGTTGGCTACACCTTC.

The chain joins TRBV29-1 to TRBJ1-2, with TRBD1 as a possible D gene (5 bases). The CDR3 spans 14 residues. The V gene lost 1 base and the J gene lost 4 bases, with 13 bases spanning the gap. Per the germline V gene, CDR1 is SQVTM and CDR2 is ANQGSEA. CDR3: CSVEGGPIGYGYTF. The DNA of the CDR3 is TGCAGCGTTGAAGGGGGCCCAATTGGCTATGGCTACACCTTC.

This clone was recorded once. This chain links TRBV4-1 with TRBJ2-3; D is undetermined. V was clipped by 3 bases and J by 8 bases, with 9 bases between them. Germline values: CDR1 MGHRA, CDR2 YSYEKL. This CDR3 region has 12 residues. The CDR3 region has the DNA TGCGCCAGCAGCCAGGAGTTGGGTACGCAGTATTTT. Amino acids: CASSQELGTQYF.

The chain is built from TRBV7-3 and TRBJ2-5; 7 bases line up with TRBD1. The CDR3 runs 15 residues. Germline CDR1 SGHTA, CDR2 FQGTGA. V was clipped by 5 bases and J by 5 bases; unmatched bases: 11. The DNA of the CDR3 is TGTGCCAGCAGCCCCCGGACAGGATTGGGTGAGACCCAGTACTTC. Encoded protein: CASSPRTGLGETQYF.

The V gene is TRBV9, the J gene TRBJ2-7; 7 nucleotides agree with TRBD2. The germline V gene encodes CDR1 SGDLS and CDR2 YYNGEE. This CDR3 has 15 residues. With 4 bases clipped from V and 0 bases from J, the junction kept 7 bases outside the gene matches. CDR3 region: CASSPQRGPSYEQYF. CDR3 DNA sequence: TGTGCCAGCAGCCCTCAGCGGGGCCCCTCCTACGAGCAGTACTTC.

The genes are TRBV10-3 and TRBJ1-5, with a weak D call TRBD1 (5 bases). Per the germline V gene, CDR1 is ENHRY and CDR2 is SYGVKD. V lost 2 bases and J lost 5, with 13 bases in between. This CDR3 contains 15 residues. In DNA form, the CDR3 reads TGTGCCATCAGTGAGGGTTTAGGGGAGGATCAGCCCCAGCATTTT. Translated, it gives CAISEGLGEDQPQHF.

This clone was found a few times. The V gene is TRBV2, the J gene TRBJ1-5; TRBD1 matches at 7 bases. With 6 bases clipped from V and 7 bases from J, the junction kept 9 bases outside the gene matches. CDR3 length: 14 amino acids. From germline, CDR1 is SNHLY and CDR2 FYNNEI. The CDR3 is CASRSGQAWQPQHF. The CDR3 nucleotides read TGTGCCAGCAGGTCAGGACAGGCATGGCAGCCCCAGCATTTT.

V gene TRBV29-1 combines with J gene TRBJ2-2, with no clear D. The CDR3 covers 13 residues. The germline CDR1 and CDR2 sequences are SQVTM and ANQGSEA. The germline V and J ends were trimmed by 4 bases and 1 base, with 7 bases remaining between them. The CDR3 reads CSVVRVNTGELFF. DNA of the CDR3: TGCAGCGTTGTTAGGGTGAACACCGGGGAGCTGTTTTTT.

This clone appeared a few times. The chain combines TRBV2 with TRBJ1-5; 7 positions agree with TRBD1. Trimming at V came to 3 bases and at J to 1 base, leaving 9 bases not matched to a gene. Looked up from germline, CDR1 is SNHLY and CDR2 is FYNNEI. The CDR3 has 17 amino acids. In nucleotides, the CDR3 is TGTGCCAGCAGTGAGGGACAGCGTATTTTGAGCAATCAGCCCCAGCATTTT. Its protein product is CASSEGQRILSNQPQHF.

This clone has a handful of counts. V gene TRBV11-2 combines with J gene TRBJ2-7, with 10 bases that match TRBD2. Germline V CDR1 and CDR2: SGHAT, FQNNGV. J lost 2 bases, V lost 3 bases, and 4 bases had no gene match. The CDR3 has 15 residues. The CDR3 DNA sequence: TGTGCCAGCAGCTTGGGGCTAGCGGGAGCCTACGAGCAGTACTTC. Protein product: CASSLGLAGAYEQYF.

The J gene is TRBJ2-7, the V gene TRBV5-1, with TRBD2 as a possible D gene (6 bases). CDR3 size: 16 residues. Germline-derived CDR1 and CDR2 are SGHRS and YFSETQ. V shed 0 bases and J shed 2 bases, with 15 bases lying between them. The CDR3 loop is CASSLVGGGEAYEQYF. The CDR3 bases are TGCGCCAGCAGCTTGGTAGGTGGCGGGGAAGCCTACGAGCAGTACTTC.

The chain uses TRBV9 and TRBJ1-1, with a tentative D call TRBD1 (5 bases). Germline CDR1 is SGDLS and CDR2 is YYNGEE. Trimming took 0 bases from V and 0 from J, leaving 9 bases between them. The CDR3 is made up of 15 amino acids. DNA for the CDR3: TGTGCCAGCAGCGTAGCGGGGGAGATGAACACTGAAGCTTTCTTT. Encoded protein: CASSVAGEMNTEAFF.

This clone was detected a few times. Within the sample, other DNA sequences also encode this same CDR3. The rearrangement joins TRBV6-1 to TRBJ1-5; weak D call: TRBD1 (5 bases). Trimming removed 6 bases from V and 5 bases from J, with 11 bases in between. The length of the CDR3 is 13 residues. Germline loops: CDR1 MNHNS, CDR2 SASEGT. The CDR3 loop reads CASSGTGDQPQHF. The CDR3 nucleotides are TGTGCCAGCAGCGGAACAGGCGATCAGCCCCAGCATTTT.

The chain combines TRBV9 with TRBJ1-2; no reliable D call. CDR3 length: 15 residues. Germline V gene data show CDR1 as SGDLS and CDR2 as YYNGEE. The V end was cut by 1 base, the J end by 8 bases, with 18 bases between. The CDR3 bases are TGTGCCAGCAGCGTAAGTTCGTCTGGGGTTGAGGGCTACACCTTC. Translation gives CASSVSSSGVEGYTF.

The CDR3, as DNA: TGCAGCGTGCCGGACAGGTTTGACACCGGGGAGCTGTTTTTT. Its protein product is CSVPDRFDTGELFF. V and J are TRBV29-1 and TRBJ2-2, with 7 bases identical to TRBD1. This CDR3 comprises 14 residues. V lost 6 bases, J lost 3 bases, and 7 bases stayed unmatched. CDR1 SQVTM and CDR2 ANQGSEA come from the germline V gene.

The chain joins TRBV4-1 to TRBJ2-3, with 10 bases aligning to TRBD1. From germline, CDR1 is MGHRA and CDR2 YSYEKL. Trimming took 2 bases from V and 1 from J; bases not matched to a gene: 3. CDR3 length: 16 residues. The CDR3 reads CASSQSGQGGTDTQYF. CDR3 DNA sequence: TGCGCCAGCAGCCAAAGTGGACAGGGGGGCACAGATACGCAGTATTTT.

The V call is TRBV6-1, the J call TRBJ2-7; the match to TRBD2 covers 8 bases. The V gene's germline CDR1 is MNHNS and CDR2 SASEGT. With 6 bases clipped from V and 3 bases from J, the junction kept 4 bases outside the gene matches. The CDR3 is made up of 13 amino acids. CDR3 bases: TGTGCCAGCAGGGCGGGGGGTCGCTACGAGCAGTACTTC. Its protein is CASRAGGRYEQYF.

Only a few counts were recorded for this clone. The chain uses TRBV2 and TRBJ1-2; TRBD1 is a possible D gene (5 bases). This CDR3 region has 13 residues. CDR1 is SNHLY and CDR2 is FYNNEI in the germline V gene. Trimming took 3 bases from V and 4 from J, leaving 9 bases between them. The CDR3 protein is CASSDQGGYGYTF. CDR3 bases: TGTGCCAGCAGTGATCAGGGAGGCTATGGCTACACCTTC.

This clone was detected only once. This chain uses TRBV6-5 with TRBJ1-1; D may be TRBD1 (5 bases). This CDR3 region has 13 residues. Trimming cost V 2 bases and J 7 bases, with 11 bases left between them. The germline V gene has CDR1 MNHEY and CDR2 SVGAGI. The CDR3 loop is CASSYGGRSEAFF. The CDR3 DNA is TGTGCCAGCAGTTACGGGGGGAGGAGTGAAGCTTTCTTT.

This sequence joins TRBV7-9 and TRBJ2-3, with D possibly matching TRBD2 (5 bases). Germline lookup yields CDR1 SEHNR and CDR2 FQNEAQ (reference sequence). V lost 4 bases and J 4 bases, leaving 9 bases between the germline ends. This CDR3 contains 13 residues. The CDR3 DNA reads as TGTGCCAGCAGCTATCCCGGGGCAGATACGCAGTATTTT. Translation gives CASSYPGADTQYF.

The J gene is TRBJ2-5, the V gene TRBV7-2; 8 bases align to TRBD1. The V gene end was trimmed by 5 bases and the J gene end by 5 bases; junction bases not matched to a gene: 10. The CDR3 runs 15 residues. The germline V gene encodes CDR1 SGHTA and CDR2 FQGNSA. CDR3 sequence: CASSRRQGAGETQYF. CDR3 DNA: TGTGCCAGCAGCCGTCGGCAGGGGGCAGGGGAGACCCAGTACTTC.

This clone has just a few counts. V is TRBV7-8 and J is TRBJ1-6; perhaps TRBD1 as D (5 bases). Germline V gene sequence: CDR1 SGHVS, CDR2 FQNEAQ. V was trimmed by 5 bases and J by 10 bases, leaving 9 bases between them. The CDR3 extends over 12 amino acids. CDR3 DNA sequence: TGTGCCAGCAGCCCAGGGTCGTCACCCCTCCACTTT. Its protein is CASSPGSSPLHF.

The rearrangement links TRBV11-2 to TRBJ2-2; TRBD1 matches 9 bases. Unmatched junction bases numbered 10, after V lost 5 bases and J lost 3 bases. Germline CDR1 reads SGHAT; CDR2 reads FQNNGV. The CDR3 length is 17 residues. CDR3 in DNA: TGTGCCAGCAGCCAGACACCGGGACAGGGATACACCGGGGAGCTGTTTTTT. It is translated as CASSQTPGQGYTGELFF.

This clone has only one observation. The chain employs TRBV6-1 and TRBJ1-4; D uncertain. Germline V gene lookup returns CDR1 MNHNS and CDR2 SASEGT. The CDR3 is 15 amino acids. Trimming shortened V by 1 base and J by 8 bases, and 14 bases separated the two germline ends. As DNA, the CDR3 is TGTGCCAGCAGTGAAGGGGCCCCGGGTAGAGAAAAACTGTTTTTT. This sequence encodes CASSEGAPGREKLFF.